Listed below are T cell receptor beta chains from one sample, sequenced in a study of cytomegalovirus exposure and HLA in healthy donors. The table came from immunoSEQ multiplex PCR; TCRdb's copy has only in-frame clones and leaves some out. The data hold 110,000 or so clones, with approximately 76% observed a single time. Material for sequencing was PBMCs. The receptors derive from a man aged 50-59 years in good health and CMV-seropositive. The CDR3 runs from the conserved cysteine through the conserved F or W. The order of the fields is CDR3 protein, CDR3 DNA, clone size, J gene, V gene, D gene, CDR3 length. A D gene is named only where the DNA matches it firmly. Size is omitted from some rows. Given values are once, few, many or a class for expanded clones.

CDR3 protein: CASSPRDRQILGTDTQYF
CDR3 DNA: TGTGCCAGCAGCCCCCGGGACAGACAAATCCTAGGCACAGATACGCAGTATTTT
clone size: -
J gene: TRBJ2-3
V gene: TRBV21-1
D gene: -
CDR3 length: 18

CDR3 protein: CATSRDSGKGETQYF
CDR3 DNA: TGTGCCACCAGCAGAGATAGCGGAAAAGGGGAGACCCAGTACTTC
clone size: few
J gene: TRBJ2-5
V gene: TRBV15
D gene: -
CDR3 length: 15

CDR3 protein: CASSPQRDQETQYF
CDR3 DNA: TGTGCCAGCAGCCCCCAGCGGGACCAAGAGACCCAGTACTTC
clone size: -
J gene: TRBJ2-5
V gene: TRBV28
D gene: -
CDR3 length: 14

CDR3 protein: CASSGTTSGSSYEQYF
CDR3 DNA: TGCGCCAGCAGCGGAACCACTAGCGGGAGTTCCTACGAGCAGTACTTC
clone size: -
J gene: TRBJ2-7
V gene: TRBV5-1
D gene: TRBD2
CDR3 length: 16

CDR3 protein: CASSPDRGRGTEAFF
CDR3 DNA: TGTGCCAGCTCACCGGACAGGGGGCGCGGAACTGAAGCTTTCTTT
clone size: -
J gene: TRBJ1-1
V gene: TRBV18
D gene: TRBD1
CDR3 length: 15

CDR3 protein: CSVSFGGRETQYF
CDR3 DNA: TGCAGCGTATCCTTCGGGGGTAGAGAGACCCAGTACTTC
clone size: -
J gene: TRBJ2-5
V gene: TRBV29-1
D gene: -
CDR3 length: 13

CDR3 protein: CASSVDRGNQPQHF
CDR3 DNA: TGTGCCAGCAGCGTTGACAGGGGGAATCAGCCCCAGCATTTT
clone size: -
J gene: TRBJ1-5
V gene: TRBV7-9
D gene: TRBD1
CDR3 length: 14

CDR3 protein: CASSGQGGTEAFF
CDR3 DNA: TGCGCCAGCAGCGGACAGGGGGGCACTGAAGCTTTCTTT
clone size: -
J gene: TRBJ1-1
V gene: TRBV5-1
D gene: TRBD1
CDR3 length: 13

CDR3 protein: CASSLGTGEYGYTF
CDR3 DNA: TGCGCCAGCAGCCTGGGGACAGGGGAGTATGGCTACACCTTC
clone size: -
J gene: TRBJ1-2
V gene: TRBV5-1
D gene: TRBD1
CDR3 length: 14

CDR3 protein: CASSLDGRGYNSPLHF
CDR3 DNA: TGTGCCAGCAGCCTAGACGGCAGGGGCTATAATTCACCCCTCCACTTT
clone size: -
J gene: TRBJ1-6
V gene: TRBV7-9
D gene: -
CDR3 length: 16

CDR3 protein: CASSTTRQRPYEQYF
CDR3 DNA: TGTGCCAGCAGCACCACTCGACAGCGCCCCTACGAGCAGTACTTC
clone size: -
J gene: TRBJ2-7
V gene: TRBV28
D gene: -
CDR3 length: 15